This TCR beta chain came from a study of tumor-infiltrating lymphocytes in localized non-small cell lung cancer. Notes on the study in general: Tumor T-cell fraction from TCR sequencing was not associated with recurrence-free survival (p = 0.61).

Deletions cut 7 bases from V and 3 bases from J, with 12 bases between. This CDR3 has 13 amino acids. The germline V gene has CDR1 SGHRS and CDR2 YFSETQ. Data came from immunoSEQ multiplex PCR; TCRdb stores just in-frame clones and leaves some out. The sample holds 15,000 or so clones; less than 80% are singletons and the top ten take 6.4%. Concerning this clone itself: Its antigen is unidentified.

This receptor was obtained from a human donor with non-small cell lung cancer. The V call is TRBV5-1, the J call TRBJ2-3, with D unclear. The sequenced material came from lung tumor tissue. The CDR3 here is CASSSAFTDTQYF. The DNA of the CDR3 is TGCGCCAGCTCCAGCGCCTTTACAGATACGCAGTATTTT.